Presented here are 18 T cell receptor beta chains from one specimen sequenced in a study of T cell changes during pregnancy in multiple sclerosis. Sequencing was performed with immunoSEQ multiplex PCR; in TCRdb, only in-frame clones are kept and a portion is missing. The table lists 55,000 to 85,000 clones, less than 95% of them singletons. The sequencing here drew on peripheral blood, taken in the third trimester of pregnancy. These receptor sequences come from a female donor with multiple sclerosis, enrolled in a pregnancy study.

This sequence joins TRBV25-1 and TRBJ2-7; D perhaps matches TRBD2 (6 bases). V was trimmed by 2 bases and J by 3 bases, leaving 11 bases between them. Germline-derived CDR1 and CDR2 are MGHDK and SYGVNS. This CDR3 has 14 residues. The CDR3 protein is CASSEGWGDYEQYF. CDR3 bases: TGTGCCAGCAGTGAAGGTTGGGGGGACTACGAGCAGTACTTC.

DNA for the CDR3: TGTGCCAGCCGGGAGGCAGGTCGAAACATTCAGTACTTC. Translating gives CASREAGRNIQYF. V and J are TRBV19 and TRBJ2-4, with TRBD2 identical over 7 bases. This CDR3 has 13 residues. The germline V gene has CDR1 LNHDA and CDR2 SQIVND (reference sequence). Trimming at V came to 9 bases and at J to 6 bases, leaving 8 bases not matched to a gene. The full variable domain, with the rest looked up from reference TRBV19 and TRBJ2-4, is DGGITQSPKYLFRKEGQNVTLSCEQNLNHDAMYWYRQDPGQGLRLIYYSQIVNDFQKGDIAEGYSVSREKKESFPLTVTSAQKNPTAFYLCASREAGRNIQYFGAGTRLSVL.

The gene calls are TRBV15 and TRBJ1-5; 8 nucleotides line up with TRBD1. The CDR3 spans 18 residues. Trimming removed 2 bases from V and 1 base from J; junction bases left unmatched: 10. In germline, CDR1 is LNHNV, CDR2 YYDKDF (reference sequence). CDR3 amino acids: CATSRPPLRTGSNQPQHF. The DNA for the CDR3 is TGTGCCACCAGCAGACCACCCCTACGGACAGGGAGCAATCAGCCCCAGCATTTT.

V gene TRBV7-2 combines with J gene TRBJ2-3; 7 bases map to TRBD2. Per germline, CDR1 SGHTA and CDR2 FQGNSA. The CDR3 sequence is 17 residues long. V trimming: 1 base; J trimming: 5 bases; junction bases outside the gene matches: 12. The DNA for the CDR3 is TGTGCCAGCAGCTTAGTGGGGGGGGTGACCTGGGGAGATACGCAGTATTTT. This encodes CASSLVGGVTWGDTQYF.

The chain has TRBV19 and TRBJ2-5, with D perhaps TRBD2 (5 bases). Trimming cost V 2 bases and J 4 bases, with 11 bases left between them. CDR3 size: 14 residues. Per germline, CDR1 LNHDA and CDR2 SQIVND (reference sequence). The CDR3 is CASSIRGNGETQYF. CDR3 DNA: TGTGCCAGTAGTATACGGGGTAATGGAGAGACCCAGTACTTC.

CDR3 DNA sequence: TGTGCCAGCAGCGGGACAGTCCCCTACGAGCAGTACTTC. This encodes CASSGTVPYEQYF. The chain is built from TRBV6-1 and TRBJ2-7; 7 nucleotides match TRBD1. Germline CDR1 is MNHNS and CDR2 is SASEGT. The trim removed 6 bases at V and 2 bases at J, leaving 4 bases unmatched. The CDR3 covers 13 residues.

This chain joins TRBV7-9 and TRBJ1-2, with 9 bases lining up with TRBD1. Germline V gene sequence: CDR1 SEHNR, CDR2 FQNEAQ (reference sequence). This CDR3 comprises 14 residues. The trim removed 1 base at V and 6 bases at J, leaving 3 bases unmatched. The CDR3 DNA is TGTGCCAGCAGCTTAGACAGGGGGCACGATGGCTACACCTTC. Its translation: CASSLDRGHDGYTF. Looking up the rest from reference TRBV7-9 and TRBJ1-2 gives the full variable domain: DTGVSQNPRHKITKRGQNVTFRCDPISEHNRLYWYRQTLGQGPEFLTYFQNEAQLEKSRLLSDRFSAERPKGSFSTLEIQRTEQGDSAMYLCASSLDRGHDGYTFGSGTRLTVV.

The chain employs TRBV9 and TRBJ1-4, with D maybe TRBD1 (5 bases). The ends were cut back, 4 bases at V and 4 bases at J, with 11 bases in the middle. This CDR3 spans 14 amino acids. Germline assignment: CDR1 SGDLS and CDR2 YYNGEE. CDR3 sequence reads: CASSPDRYNEKLFF. The CDR3, as DNA: TGTGCCAGCAGCCCCGACAGATATAATGAAAAACTGTTTTTT.

The rearrangement uses TRBV13 and TRBJ2-7; 8 bases agree with TRBD1. V lost 5 bases and J lost 4; bases outside the gene matches: 10. In germline, CDR1 is PRHDT, CDR2 FYEKMQ (reference sequence). CDR3 length: 15 amino acids. The CDR3 DNA reads TGTGCCAGCAGCGCCCAGGACAGGGCGGGGTACGAGCAGTACTTC. Residues: CASSAQDRAGYEQYF.

This clone was observed once. V gene TRBV30 combines with J gene TRBJ1-6; 11 bases fit TRBD1. The CDR3 extends over 17 amino acids. V was pared by 0 bases and J by 7 bases, with 8 bases of the junction left unmatched. Germline CDR1 and CDR2: GTSNPN and SVGIG (reference sequence). In DNA, the CDR3 is TGTGCCTGGAGTGTAATTTCGGGACAGGGGGGGAATTCACCCCTCCACTTT. It is translated as CAWSVISGQGGNSPLHF.

J is TRBJ2-5 and V is TRBV18; D is ambiguous. Germline V gene data show CDR1 as KGHSH and CDR2 as LQKENI. V was shortened by 6 bases and J by 5 bases, with 7 bases between the two germline ends. The CDR3 length is 11 residues. Here the CDR3 reads CASSIGETQYF. CDR3 sequence (DNA): TGTGCCAGCTCCATCGGGGAGACCCAGTACTTC.

The chain recombines TRBV29-1 with TRBJ2-6; D is perhaps TRBD1 (5 bases). CDR1 is SQVTM, CDR2 ANQGSEA, per germline. The CDR3 is 14 residues long. V lost 0 bases, J lost 2 bases, and 5 bases lay in between. The CDR3 spells CSVEEGAGANVLTF. CDR3 coding DNA: TGCAGCGTTGAAGAAGGGGCTGGGGCCAACGTCCTGACTTTC. Complete variable domain (other parts from reference TRBV29-1 and TRBJ2-6): SAVISQKPSRDICQRGTSLTIQCQVDSQVTMMFWYRQQPGQSLTLIATANQGSEATYESGFVIDKFPISRPNLTFSTLTVSNMSPEDSSIYLCSVEEGAGANVLTFGAGSRLTVL.

The gene calls are TRBV18 and TRBJ2-7; D is possibly TRBD1 (6 bases). The V end was cut by 6 bases, the J end by 0 bases, with 12 bases between. The CDR3 has 14 residues. CDR1 and CDR2 (germline): KGHSH, LQKENI. This CDR3 reads CASSPDRNSYEQYF. CDR3 DNA: TGTGCCAGCTCCCCCGACAGGAACTCCTACGAGCAGTACTTC.

CDR3 nucleotides: TGTGCCAGCAGCGACAGGGGAGCGCAAGAGACCCAGTACTTC. It codes for CASSDRGAQETQYF. The V and J genes are TRBV7-9 and TRBJ2-5; 8 bases match TRBD1. With V trimmed by 5 bases and J by 2 bases, 4 bases remained unmatched. The CDR3 has 14 residues. The germline V gene has CDR1 SEHNR and CDR2 FQNEAQ (reference sequence).

This rearrangement joins TRBV5-8 to TRBJ1-5; tentative D call: TRBD1 (6 bases). Germline V gene data show CDR1 as SGHTS and CDR2 as YDEGEE. CDR3 length equals 18 residues. V was cut by 1 base and J by 0 bases, with 17 bases left in between. The CDR3 protein is CASSLRRGQLYSNQPQHF. In DNA, the CDR3 is TGTGCCAGCAGCTTGCGACGAGGACAGCTTTATAGCAATCAGCCCCAGCATTTT.

The chain links TRBV19 to TRBJ1-4, with 9 positions matching TRBD1. CDR1 and CDR2 (germline): LNHDA, SQIVND (reference sequence). This CDR3 region has 18 residues. Germline trimming cut 3 bases from V and 0 bases from J; bases unmatched to any gene: 8. CDR3 amino acids: CASSIRGQGAATNEKLFF. Here the CDR3 DNA reads TGTGCCAGTAGTATCCGGGGACAGGGAGCTGCAACTAATGAAAAACTGTTTTTT.

The rearrangement links TRBV11-2 to TRBJ1-2; 9 bases agree with TRBD1. The CDR3 runs 16 residues. CDR1 is SGHAT and CDR2 is FQNNGV in the germline V gene. The J segment lost 7 bases and the V segment lost 0 bases, leaving 9 bases of the junction unmatched. The CDR3 loop is CASSLDPAGTGSGYTF. CDR3 in DNA: TGTGCCAGCAGCTTAGATCCCGCCGGGACAGGGTCTGGCTACACCTTC. The full variable domain, completed using reference TRBV11-2 and TRBJ1-2, is EAGVAQSPRYKIIEKRQSVAFWCNPISGHATLYWYQQILGQGPKLLIQFQNNGVVDDSQLPKDRFSAERLKGVDSTLKIQPAKLEDSAVYLCASSLDPAGTGSGYTFGSGTRLTVV.

The CDR3 nucleotides read TGTGCCAGCAGCCGAAACACAGGCACTGAAGCTTTCTTT. It translates to CASSRNTGTEAFF. This chain uses TRBV5-6 with TRBJ1-1, with TRBD1 as a possible D gene (5 bases). Germline V CDR1 and CDR2: SGHDT, YYEEEE. The V end lost 4 bases, the J end lost 4 bases, and 11 bases lay between the germline ends. The CDR3 covers 13 residues.